The 21 T cell receptor beta chains in this list originate from one sample, sequenced in a study of long-term antiretroviral therapy in people with HIV (dated by TCRdb to the early 2020s). The immunoSEQ hsTCRB v3.0 assay was used at survey level resolution to sequence the TRB variable region. The table was pulled from immuneACCESS by TCRdb, which kept in-frame rearrangements only. Such tables lose some clones; where checked, under half of the loss comes from unresolved V genes, and the rest has no known cause. For this sample the table gives about 39,000 clones, of which around 83% were detected only once. About 5.7% of the sample comes from the top ten. The source was unsorted PBMCs, collected 3.1 years after starting antiretroviral therapy. The receptor source for this set is a woman aged 50 to 60 with HIV.

The chain couples TRBV5-1 to TRBJ1-6; the D gene is possibly TRBD1 (5 bases). The CDR3 consists of 16 residues. The germline V gene has CDR1 SGHRS and CDR2 YFSETQ. The V and J ends lost 4 bases and 7 bases respectively, with 18 bases between them. The CDR3 protein is CASSPALGDENSPLHF. The CDR3 coding sequence is TGCGCCAGCAGCCCCGCCCTGGGGGACGAGAATTCACCCCTCCACTTT.

J is TRBJ2-7 and V is TRBV5-1; 9 bases line up with TRBD1. Germline V lookup: CDR1 SGHRS, CDR2 YFSETQ. This CDR3 region has 15 residues. Trimming took 5 bases from V and 5 from J; bases not matched to a gene: 11. The CDR3 loop reads CASSSFPGTGNEQYF. The CDR3, as DNA: TGCGCCAGCAGTTCTTTCCCCGGGACAGGGAACGAGCAGTACTTC.

The chain joins TRBV19 to TRBJ1-2; D may be TRBD1 (6 bases). Germline CDR1 is LNHDA and CDR2 is SQIVND (reference sequence). V lost 2 bases to trimming and J lost 5 bases, with 9 bases between them. This CDR3 has 13 residues. The CDR3 region has the DNA TGTGCCAGTAGTATACAAGGGGGATATGGCTACACCTTC. Its protein is CASSIQGGYGYTF.

The chain has TRBV4-3 and TRBJ2-6, with D uncertain. This CDR3 contains 16 residues. Germline V CDR1 and CDR2: LGHNA, YSLEER. The V and J ends lost 0 bases and 4 bases respectively, with 10 bases between them. This CDR3 is CASSQDPGAGANVLTF. The CDR3 nucleotides read TGCGCCAGCAGCCAAGATCCGGGTGCAGGGGCCAACGTCCTGACTTTC.

This sequence joins TRBV4-3 and TRBJ2-1; no definite D call. Per germline, CDR1 LGHNA and CDR2 YSLEER. The CDR3 runs to 12 residues. Trimming removed 0 bases at V and 7 bases at J, with 4 bases between. CDR3 DNA: TGCGCCAGCAGCCAAGAAGGGAATGAGCAGTTCTTC. Protein product: CASSQEGNEQFF.

The V call is TRBV30, the J call TRBJ1-1, with TRBD1 as a possible D gene (6 bases). Germline CDR1 and CDR2: GTSNPN and SVGIG (reference sequence). Trimming removed 2 bases at V and 6 bases at J, with 10 bases between. This CDR3 is 12 amino acids long. The CDR3 sequence: CAWSNRDAEAFF. CDR3 sequence (DNA): TGTGCCTGGAGTAACAGGGACGCTGAAGCTTTCTTT. Complete variable domain (other parts from reference TRBV30 and TRBJ1-1): SQTIHQWPATLVQPVGSPLSLECTVEGTSNPNLYWYRQAAGRGLQLLFYSVGIGQISSEVPQNLSASRPQDRQFILSSKKLLLSDSGFYLCAWSNRDAEAFFGQGTRLTVV.

The chain combines TRBV6-1 with TRBJ2-7; D gene uncertain. The ends were cut back, 7 bases at V and 5 bases at J, with 12 bases in the middle. This CDR3 is 12 amino acids long. The V gene's germline CDR1 is MNHNS and CDR2 SASEGT. The CDR3 loop reads CASTPSWDEQYF. For the CDR3, the DNA is TGTGCCAGCACTCCCTCATGGGACGAGCAGTACTTC.

The V call is TRBV30, the J call TRBJ1-2; D gene uncertain. Germline CDR1 and CDR2: GTSNPN and SVGIG (reference sequence). V lost 3 bases and J lost 6, with 17 bases in between. The CDR3 is 14 residues long. This chain's CDR3 is CAWRLTATQNGYTF. The CDR3 region has the DNA TGTGCCTGGAGGCTCACAGCGACCCAGAATGGCTACACCTTC.

The chain is built from TRBV30 and TRBJ2-3; D might be TRBD1 or TRBD2, each matching 5 bases. CDR1 is GTSNPN and CDR2 is SVGIG in the germline V gene (reference sequence). There are 13 residues in the CDR3. V dropped 1 base and J dropped 3 bases, with 8 bases sitting between them. The chain's CDR3 is CAWSAGGTDTQYF. The CDR3 nucleotides read TGTGCCTGGAGTGCTGGGGGTACAGATACGCAGTATTTT. Full variable domain (rest looked up from reference TRBV30 and TRBJ2-3): SQTIHQWPATLVQPVGSPLSLECTVEGTSNPNLYWYRQAAGRGLQLLFYSVGIGQISSEVPQNLSASRPQDRQFILSSKKLLLSDSGFYLCAWSAGGTDTQYFGPGTRLTVL.

This rearrangement joins TRBV11-3 to TRBJ2-1; tentatively, D is TRBD2 (6 bases). The CDR3 spans 13 residues. Germline V gene lookup returns CDR1 SGHNT and CDR2 YENEEA. V lost 4 bases, J lost 3 bases, and 7 bases lay in between. This chain's CDR3 is CASSSGVYNEQFF. CDR3 in DNA: TGTGCCAGCAGCTCGGGAGTCTACAATGAGCAGTTCTTC.

The rearrangement joins TRBV13 to TRBJ2-1; D not certain. Germline V gene data show CDR1 as PRHDT and CDR2 as FYEKMQ (reference sequence). V was trimmed by 0 bases and J by 3 bases, leaving 9 bases between them. This CDR3 has 15 residues. CDR3 protein: CASSLGGFLYNEQFF. The CDR3, as DNA: TGTGCCAGCAGCTTAGGTGGGTTCCTCTACAATGAGCAGTTCTTC.

The rearrangement links TRBV6-1 to TRBJ1-1; D unclear. The CDR3 sequence is 12 residues long. The V and J ends lost 8 bases and 0 bases respectively, with 7 bases between them. Germline assignment: CDR1 MNHNS and CDR2 SASEGT. The CDR3 spells CASRAMNTEAFF. The CDR3 DNA reads TGTGCCAGCCGGGCCATGAACACTGAAGCTTTCTTT.

The rearrangement uses TRBV9 and TRBJ2-5, with D perhaps TRBD2 (6 bases). The CDR3 runs 17 residues. Germline V gene lookup returns CDR1 SGDLS and CDR2 YYNGEE. The germline V and J ends were trimmed by 0 bases and 5 bases, with 20 bases remaining between them. The chain's CDR3 is CASSVGWGGAGVETQYF. The CDR3 nucleotides read TGTGCCAGCAGCGTAGGATGGGGCGGGGCTGGAGTGGAGACCCAGTACTTC.

The V call is TRBV10-3, the J call TRBJ2-5; D might be TRBD1 or TRBD2, each matching 5 bases. The CDR3 contains 15 residues. Trimming stripped 0 bases from V and 5 bases from J, with 13 bases between. The germline CDR1 and CDR2 sequences are ENHRY and SYGVKD. This CDR3 reads CAISESGPGTETQYF. CDR3 bases: TGTGCCATCAGTGAGTCCGGGCCAGGGACGGAGACCCAGTACTTC.

V and J are TRBV27 and TRBJ2-7, with D maybe TRBD2 (5 bases). The V gene lost 5 bases and the J gene lost 5 bases, with 19 bases spanning the gap. The germline V gene encodes CDR1 MNHEY and CDR2 SMNVEV (reference sequence). This CDR3 has 15 amino acids. In DNA form, the CDR3 reads TGTGCCAGCAGTCCATTTATCCTCGGACTGGACGAGCAGTACTTC. It codes for CASSPFILGLDEQYF.

This chain joins TRBV27 and TRBJ2-1, with 7 bases aligning to TRBD2. V lost 3 bases, J lost 4 bases, and 6 bases stayed unmatched. The CDR3 covers 15 residues. CDR1 and CDR2 (germline): MNHEY, SMNVEV (reference sequence). The CDR3 DNA follows: TGTGCCAGCAGTTTTTCCCGTAGCGGGTACAATGAGCAGTTCTTC. Residues: CASSFSRSGYNEQFF.

The chain couples TRBV2 to TRBJ2-5; 9 bases map to TRBD2. The V segment lost 4 bases and the J segment 4 bases; nucleotides outside the gene matches: 7. The CDR3 sequence is 15 residues long. CDR1 SNHLY and CDR2 FYNNEI come from the germline V gene. In nucleotides, the CDR3 is TGTGCCAGCAGTGTCCCTAGCGGGGAGTTAGAGACCCAGTACTTC. Translating gives CASSVPSGELETQYF. Complete variable domain (other parts from reference TRBV2 and TRBJ2-5): EPEVTQTPSHQVTQMGQEVILRCVPISNHLYFYWYRQILGQKVEFLVSFYNNEISEKSEIFDDQFSVERPDGSNFTLKIRSTKLEDSAMYFCASSVPSGELETQYFGPGTRLLVL.

The genes are TRBV5-1 and TRBJ2-7, with 7 bases matching TRBD1. This CDR3 spans 14 amino acids. Germline V gives CDR1 SGHRS, CDR2 YFSETQ. V shed 4 bases, J shed 0 bases, and the junction held 4 bases outside the gene matches. CDR3 sequence reads: CASSVGDSSYEQYF. CDR3 nucleotide sequence: TGCGCCAGCAGCGTGGGGGACAGCTCCTACGAGCAGTACTTC.

The gene calls are TRBV7-8 and TRBJ1-4, with 8 bases identical to TRBD1. V dropped 5 bases and J dropped 8; count of bases not matched to a gene: 10. CDR1 SGHVS and CDR2 FQNEAQ come from the germline V gene. The CDR3 contains 15 residues. This CDR3 reads CASSPRTGSREKLFF. The CDR3 DNA follows: TGTGCCAGCAGCCCACGGACAGGGTCTCGGGAAAAACTGTTTTTT.

The V and J genes are TRBV10-3 and TRBJ2-2; D possibly corresponds to TRBD2 (6 bases). Germline V CDR1 and CDR2: ENHRY, SYGVKD. CDR3 size: 15 residues. Trimming removed 9 bases at V and 1 base at J, with 15 bases between. The CDR3 coding sequence is TGTGCCATTAGGAGGGGTAACGAGAACACCGGGGAGCTGTTTTTT. Residues: CAIRRGNENTGELFF.

This chain connects TRBV5-1 to TRBJ2-2; D remains unclear. Trimming pared 4 bases from V and 1 base from J, leaving 14 bases between. The CDR3 runs 16 residues. Per germline, CDR1 SGHRS and CDR2 YFSETQ. Here the CDR3 reads CASSPGYRGNTGELFF. The CDR3 DNA is TGCGCCAGCAGCCCCGGATACCGTGGGAACACCGGGGAGCTGTTTTTT.